The 14 T cell receptor beta chains listed next were all sequenced from one sample in a study of T-cell memory formation after mild COVID-19. TCRdb reanalysed the 5' RACE reads using MiXCR and keeps one entry per CDR3 protein. The sample lists around 250,000 distinct CDR3 sequences; 15% were seen once. What was sequenced was PBMCs or a T cell subset sorted from them (not recorded which). These receptor sequences come from an adult woman who had mild COVID-19 (a few samples of this study predate the infection). Cell type and time point are not known.

This clonotype turned up a few times. The chain uses TRBV24-1 and TRBJ2-5; D may be TRBD2 (5 bases). The germline V and J ends were trimmed by 4 bases and 5 bases, with 16 bases remaining between them. This CDR3 has 15 amino acids. Germline V gene data show CDR1 as KGHDR and CDR2 as SFDVKD. Here the CDR3 DNA reads TGTGCCACCAGTGAACTGCCAGGAGGATTGGAGACCCAGTACTTC. Its translation is CATSELPGGLETQYF.

This clonotype was recorded many times. The chain uses TRBV12-3 or TRBV12-4 and TRBJ2-5, with 7 nucleotides matching TRBD1. The CDR3 is 15 residues long. V lost 5 bases and J lost 0; bases outside the gene matches: 6. CDR3 sequence (DNA): TGTGCCAGCAGTCTCGCCGGGACAGACCAAGAGACCCAGTACTTC. Its translation is CASSLAGTDQETQYF.

This clonotype occurred a few times. The chain employs TRBV7-9 and TRBJ1-6, with 7 bases identical to TRBD1. The CDR3 length is 14 residues. V dropped 1 base and J dropped 7; count of bases not matched to a gene: 1. Germline assignment: CDR1 SEHNR and CDR2 FQNEAQ (reference sequence). The CDR3, as DNA: TGTGCCAGCAGCTTAGACAGGGGAAATTCACCCCTCCACTTT. It codes for CASSLDRGNSPLHF.

The V gene is TRBV7-2, the J gene TRBJ2-5, with a possible D match to TRBD1 (6 bases). Germline V gene data show CDR1 as SGHTA and CDR2 as FQGNSA. V shed 8 bases and J shed 5 bases, with 21 bases lying between them. The CDR3 covers 15 residues. The CDR3 is CASSSRGRGGETQYF. CDR3 coding DNA: TGTGCCAGCTCATCACGGGGCAGGGGTGGGGAGACCCAGTACTTC. The variable domain in full, completed from reference TRBV7-2 and TRBJ2-5, reads GAGVSQSPSNKVTEKGKDVELRCDPISGHTALYWYRQSLGQGLEFLIYFQGNSAPDKSGLPSDRFSAERTGGSVSTLTIQRTQQEDSAVYLCASSSRGRGGETQYFGPGTRLLVL.

The chain uses TRBV20-1 and TRBJ1-5, with 9 nucleotides matching TRBD1. Looked up from germline, CDR1 is DFQATT and CDR2 is SNEGSKA (reference sequence). This CDR3 has 14 amino acids. The J segment lost 7 bases and the V segment lost 0 bases, leaving 4 bases of the junction unmatched. The CDR3 coding sequence is TGCAGTGCTAGAGATGGGACAGGGTCCCAGCCCCAGCATTTT. Translated: CSARDGTGSQPQHF.

The V and J genes are TRBV12-3 or TRBV12-4 and TRBJ2-7; D gene uncertain. The CDR3 is 12 residues long. V lost 6 bases to trimming and J lost 4 bases, with 10 bases between them. The CDR3 loop is CASRVGVYEQYF. CDR3 nucleotide sequence: TGTGCCAGCAGGGTTGGGGTTTACGAGCAGTACTTC.

The chain carries TRBV2 and TRBJ2-1; no definite D call. Germline V gene data show CDR1 as SNHLY and CDR2 as FYNNEI. V was shortened by 5 bases and J by 3 bases, with 14 bases between the two germline ends. This CDR3 comprises 15 residues. The CDR3 nucleotides are TGTGCCAGCAGTCCCAGTCCCTTAATCTACAATGAGCAGTTCTTC. Protein: CASSPSPLIYNEQFF.

The J gene is TRBJ2-1, the V gene TRBV24-1; D gene ambiguous. The germline V gene encodes CDR1 KGHDR and CDR2 SFDVKD. The CDR3 has 15 amino acids. Deletions cut 0 bases from V and 5 bases from J, with 10 bases between. The CDR3: CATSDLFATDNEQFF. The CDR3, as DNA: TGTGCCACCAGTGATTTGTTCGCTACCGACAATGAGCAGTTCTTC.

This chain links TRBV19 with TRBJ1-1; D not resolved. Germline loops: CDR1 LNHDA, CDR2 SQIVND (reference sequence). The CDR3 has 10 residues. Trimming shortened V by 10 bases and J by 4 bases, and 7 bases separated the two germline ends. The CDR3 DNA reads as TGTGCCACCCACGGCACTGAAGCTTTCTTT. This sequence encodes CATHGTEAFF.

The V call is TRBV6-5, the J call TRBJ1-2, with 12 bases fitting TRBD1. The CDR3 consists of 17 residues. V lost 2 bases and J lost 7; bases outside the gene matches: 11. Germline CDR1 is MNHEY and CDR2 is SVGAGI. The CDR3 region has the DNA TGTGCCAGCAGTTACCAAACAAGCTCGGGACAGGGGGCTGGCTACACCTTC. It translates to CASSYQTSSGQGAGYTF.

This clonotype has a handful of counts. J is TRBJ1-2 and V is TRBV3-1; D is undetermined. This CDR3 has 13 residues. Germline CDR1 is LGHDT and CDR2 is YNNKEL (reference sequence). V was cut by 0 bases and J by 5 bases, with 7 bases left in between. This CDR3 is CASSQDSFYGYTF. The CDR3 bases are TGTGCCAGCAGCCAAGACAGTTTTTATGGCTACACCTTC. Using reference TRBV3-1 and TRBJ1-2 for the parts outside the CDR3, the full variable domain is DTAVSQTPKYLVTQMGNDKSIKCEQNLGHDTMYWYKQDSKKFLKIMFSYNNKELIINETVPNRFSPKSPDKAHLNLHINSLELGDSAVYFCASSQDSFYGYTFGSGTRLTVV.

V gene TRBV5-1 combines with J gene TRBJ2-4, with D uncertain. V was shortened by 0 bases and J by 1 base, with 5 bases between the two germline ends. Germline lookup yields CDR1 SGHRS and CDR2 YFSETQ. This CDR3 contains 14 residues. The chain's CDR3 is CASSLGSAKNIQYF. In nucleotides, the CDR3 is TGCGCCAGCAGCTTGGGATCGGCCAAAAACATTCAGTACTTC.

The V gene is TRBV20-1, the J gene TRBJ2-7; perhaps TRBD1 as D (6 bases). Trimming left V 1 base short and J 2 bases short, with 15 bases between. This CDR3 spans 15 amino acids. Germline CDR1 and CDR2: DFQATT and SNEGSKA (reference sequence). The CDR3 sequence: CSARGNRTVAYEQYF. CDR3 nucleotides: TGCAGTGCTAGAGGGAATAGGACAGTAGCCTACGAGCAGTACTTC.

The chain links TRBV7-9 to TRBJ2-7; 7 positions match TRBD2. Germline V lookup: CDR1 SEHNR, CDR2 FQNEAQ (reference sequence). The CDR3 length is 15 residues. V was pared by 5 bases and J by 2 bases, with 9 bases of the junction left unmatched. This CDR3 is CASSIRSGLTYEQYF. The CDR3 DNA is TGTGCCAGCAGCATTAGGTCGGGACTAACCTACGAGCAGTACTTC.